Sequencing of this TCR beta chain was carried out in a study of cytomegalovirus exposure and HLA in healthy donors. Regarding the study as a whole: In most subjects, TCR beta sequences reportedly gave accurate predictions of HLA-A and HLA-B alleles.

This clone was detected a few times. As yet, its antigen is unknown. PCR primers comprised 60 Vbeta and 13 Jbeta primers. Method: immunoSEQ multiplex PCR; TCRdb's copy keeps in-frame clones and lacks some. The table lists roughly 99,000 clones, roughly 80% of them singletons. The receptor was isolated from a man aged 60 to 69 in good health and CMV-seropositive. Specimen: PBMCs.

The CDR3 sequence: CASSPTANYGYTF. As DNA, the CDR3 is TGTGCCAGCAGTCCGACAGCTAACTATGGCTACACCTTC. The rearrangement joins TRBV6-1 to TRBJ1-2, with TRBD1 as a possible D gene (5 bases). The CDR3 covers 13 residues. V lost 5 bases and J lost 0, with 7 bases in between. CDR1 MNHNS and CDR2 SASEGT come from the germline V gene.